The clone carrying this T cell receptor beta chain was observed at least ten times. Its matching antigen is unknown. TCRalpha and TCRbeta libraries used 5'RACE with constant-segment primers and UMIs. TCRdb re-analysed the 5' RACE reads in MiXCR, keeping a single row per CDR3 protein. This repertoire shows a few hundred thousand distinct CDR3 sequences, 25% to 30% found once; its top ten account for roughly 13%. The data derive from a study of T-cell memory formation after mild COVID-19. Overall study: The two donors had largely donor-specific TCR clusters.

Germline V gives CDR1 SGDLS, CDR2 YYNGEE. CDR3 length: 15 residues. J gave up 6 bases and V 2 bases, and 6 bases lay outside the gene matches. General study findings and limits: CD4+ contracting clones were mainly CM and EM; CD8+ ones, EMRA.

The J gene is TRBJ2-1, the V gene TRBV9, with TRBD2 matching 9 bases. The clonotype was recovered from an adult woman who had mild COVID-19 (a few samples of this study predate the infection). Cell type and time point are not known. The specimen sequenced was PBMCs or a T cell subset sorted from them (not recorded which). Here the CDR3 reads CASSVTSGWVNEQFF. CDR3 in DNA: TGTGCCAGCAGCGTCACTAGCGGGTGGGTCAATGAGCAGTTCTTC.